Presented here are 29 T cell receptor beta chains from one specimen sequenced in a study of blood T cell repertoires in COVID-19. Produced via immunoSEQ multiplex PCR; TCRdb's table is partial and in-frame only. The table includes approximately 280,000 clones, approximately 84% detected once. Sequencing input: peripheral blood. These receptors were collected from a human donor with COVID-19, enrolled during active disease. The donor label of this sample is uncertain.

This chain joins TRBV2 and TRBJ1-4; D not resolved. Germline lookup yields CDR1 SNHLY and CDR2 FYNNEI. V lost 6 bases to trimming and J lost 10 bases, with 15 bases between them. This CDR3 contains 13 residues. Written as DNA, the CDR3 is TGTGCCAGCAGAAGGGAAGTGGGGAGAAAACTGTTTTTT. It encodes CASRREVGRKLFF.

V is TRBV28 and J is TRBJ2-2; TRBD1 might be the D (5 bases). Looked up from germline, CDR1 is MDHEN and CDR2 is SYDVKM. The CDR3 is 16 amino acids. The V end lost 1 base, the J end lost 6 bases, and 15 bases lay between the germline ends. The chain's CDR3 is CASSLSLLQGAGELFF. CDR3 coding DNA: TGTGCCAGCAGTTTATCCTTACTCCAGGGTGCCGGGGAGCTGTTTTTT.

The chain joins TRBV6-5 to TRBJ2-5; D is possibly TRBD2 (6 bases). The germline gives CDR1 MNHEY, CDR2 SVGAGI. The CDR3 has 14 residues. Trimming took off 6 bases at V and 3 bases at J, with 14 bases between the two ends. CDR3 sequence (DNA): TGTGCCAGCAGAACAACTAGCAGGAAAGAGACCCAGTACTTC. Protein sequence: CASRTTSRKETQYF.

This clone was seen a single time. The CDR3 DNA reads TGTGCCAGCAGCTCCCCGGCGGGAAGAGAGACCCAGTACTTC. Protein product: CASSSPAGRETQYF. The chain carries TRBV11-2 and TRBJ2-5; D may be TRBD2 (6 bases). The CDR3 totals 14 residues. CDR1 SGHAT and CDR2 FQNNGV come from the germline V gene. With 4 bases removed from V and 4 bases from J, the gap between germline ends came to 13 bases.

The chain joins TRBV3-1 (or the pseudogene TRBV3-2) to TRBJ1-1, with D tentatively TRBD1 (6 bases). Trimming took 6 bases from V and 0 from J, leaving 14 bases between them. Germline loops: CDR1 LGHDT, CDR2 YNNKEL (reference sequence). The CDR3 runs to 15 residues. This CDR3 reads CASRTGSRLNTEAFF. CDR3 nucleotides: TGTGCCAGCAGAACAGGGTCTCGCCTGAACACTGAAGCTTTCTTT.

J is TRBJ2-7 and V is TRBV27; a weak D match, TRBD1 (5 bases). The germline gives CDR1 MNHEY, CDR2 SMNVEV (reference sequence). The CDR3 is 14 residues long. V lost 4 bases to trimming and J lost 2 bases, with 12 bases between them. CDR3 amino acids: CASSSRSGPYEQYF. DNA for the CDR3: TGTGCCAGCAGTTCCAGATCAGGGCCCTACGAGCAGTACTTC.

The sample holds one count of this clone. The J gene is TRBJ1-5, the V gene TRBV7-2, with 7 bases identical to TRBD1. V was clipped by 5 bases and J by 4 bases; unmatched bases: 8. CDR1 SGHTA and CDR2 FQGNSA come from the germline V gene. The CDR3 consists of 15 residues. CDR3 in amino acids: CASSPPGTVNQPQHF. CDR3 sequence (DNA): TGTGCCAGCAGCCCTCCGGGGACAGTAAATCAGCCCCAGCATTTT.

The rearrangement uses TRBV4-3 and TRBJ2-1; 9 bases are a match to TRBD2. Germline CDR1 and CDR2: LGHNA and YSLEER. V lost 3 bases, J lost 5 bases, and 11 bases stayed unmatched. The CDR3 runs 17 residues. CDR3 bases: TGCGCCAGCAGCCAGGGGCTTAGCGGGAGCGTCGACAATGAGCAGTTCTTC. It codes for CASSQGLSGSVDNEQFF.

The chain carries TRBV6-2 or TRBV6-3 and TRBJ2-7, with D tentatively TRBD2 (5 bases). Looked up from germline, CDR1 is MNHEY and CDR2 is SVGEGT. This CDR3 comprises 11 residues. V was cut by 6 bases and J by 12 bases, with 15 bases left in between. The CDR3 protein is CASSLGLKRYF. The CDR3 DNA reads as TGTGCCAGCAGCCTCGGACTCAAGCGGTACTTC.

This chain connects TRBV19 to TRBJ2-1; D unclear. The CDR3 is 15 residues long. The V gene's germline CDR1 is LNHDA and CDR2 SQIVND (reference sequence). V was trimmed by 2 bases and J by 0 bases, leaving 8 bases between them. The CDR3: CASSIYPGSYNEQFF. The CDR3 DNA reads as TGTGCCAGTAGTATATACCCGGGCTCCTACAATGAGCAGTTCTTC.

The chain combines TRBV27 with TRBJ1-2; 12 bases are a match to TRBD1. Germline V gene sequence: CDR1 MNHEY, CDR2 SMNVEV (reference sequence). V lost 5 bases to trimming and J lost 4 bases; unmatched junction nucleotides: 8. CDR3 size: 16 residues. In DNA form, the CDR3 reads TGTGCCAGCAGTCAATGGGACAGGGGGCAAAGCTATGGCTACACCTTC. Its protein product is CASSQWDRGQSYGYTF.

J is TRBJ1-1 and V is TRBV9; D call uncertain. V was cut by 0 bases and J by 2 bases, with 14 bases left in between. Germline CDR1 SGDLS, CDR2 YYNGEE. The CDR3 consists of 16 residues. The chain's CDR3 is CASSVERSPYNTEAFF. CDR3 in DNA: TGTGCCAGCAGCGTAGAAAGGAGTCCCTATAACACTGAAGCTTTCTTT. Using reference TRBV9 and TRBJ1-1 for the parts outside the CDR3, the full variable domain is DSGVTQTPKHLITATGQRVTLRCSPRSGDLSVYWYQQSLDQGLQFLIQYYNGEERAKGNILERFSAQQFPDLHSELNLSSLELGDSALYFCASSVERSPYNTEAFFGQGTRLTVV.

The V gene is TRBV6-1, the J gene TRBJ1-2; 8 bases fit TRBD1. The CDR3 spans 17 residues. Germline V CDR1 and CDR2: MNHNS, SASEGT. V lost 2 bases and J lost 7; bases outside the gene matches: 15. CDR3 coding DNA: TGTGCCAGCAGTGAAATGTTTTTGGCAGGGGGCGTGGGTGGCTACACCTTC. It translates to CASSEMFLAGGVGGYTF.

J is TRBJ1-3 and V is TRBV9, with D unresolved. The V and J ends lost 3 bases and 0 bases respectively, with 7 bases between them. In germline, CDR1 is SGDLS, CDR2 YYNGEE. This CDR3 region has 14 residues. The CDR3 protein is CASSATNSGNTIYF. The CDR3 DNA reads TGTGCCAGCAGCGCCACAAACTCTGGAAACACCATATATTTT.

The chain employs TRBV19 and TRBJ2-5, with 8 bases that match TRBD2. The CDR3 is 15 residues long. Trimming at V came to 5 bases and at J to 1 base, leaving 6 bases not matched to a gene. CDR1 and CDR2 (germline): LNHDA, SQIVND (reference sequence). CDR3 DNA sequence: TGTGCCAGTAGTTCTACTAGCGGAATCCAAGAGACCCAGTACTTC. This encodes CASSSTSGIQETQYF.

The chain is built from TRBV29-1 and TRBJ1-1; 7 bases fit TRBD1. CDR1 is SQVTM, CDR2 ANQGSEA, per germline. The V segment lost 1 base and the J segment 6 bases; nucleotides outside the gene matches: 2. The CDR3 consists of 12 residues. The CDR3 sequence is CSVEGDRAEAFF. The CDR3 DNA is TGCAGCGTTGAAGGCGACAGGGCTGAAGCTTTCTTT.

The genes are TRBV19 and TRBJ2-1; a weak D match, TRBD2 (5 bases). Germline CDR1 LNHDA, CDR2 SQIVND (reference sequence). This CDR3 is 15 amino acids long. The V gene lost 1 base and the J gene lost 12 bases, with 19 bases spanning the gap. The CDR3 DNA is TGTGCCAGTAGTATAGTCTCGGACTCCCCCGCCGGGCAGTTCTTC. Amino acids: CASSIVSDSPAGQFF.

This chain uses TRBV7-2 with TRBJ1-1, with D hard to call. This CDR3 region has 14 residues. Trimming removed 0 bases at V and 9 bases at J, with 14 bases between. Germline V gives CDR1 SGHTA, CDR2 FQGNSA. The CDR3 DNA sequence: TGTGCCAGCAGCTTAGCCGGCGGTCGAGATAAAGCTTTCTTT. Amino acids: CASSLAGGRDKAFF.

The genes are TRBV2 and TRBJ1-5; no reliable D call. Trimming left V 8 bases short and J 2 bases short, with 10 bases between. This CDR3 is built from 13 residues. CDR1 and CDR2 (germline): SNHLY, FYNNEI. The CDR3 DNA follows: TGTGCCAGCCGAAACAGCCGCAATCAGCCCCAGCATTTT. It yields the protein CASRNSRNQPQHF.

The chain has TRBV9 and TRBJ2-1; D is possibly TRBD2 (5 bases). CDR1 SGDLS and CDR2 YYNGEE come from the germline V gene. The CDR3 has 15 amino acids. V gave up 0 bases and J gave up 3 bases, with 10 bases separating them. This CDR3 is CASSVGGDRYNEQFF. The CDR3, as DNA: TGTGCCAGCAGCGTAGGGGGAGACCGCTACAATGAGCAGTTCTTC.

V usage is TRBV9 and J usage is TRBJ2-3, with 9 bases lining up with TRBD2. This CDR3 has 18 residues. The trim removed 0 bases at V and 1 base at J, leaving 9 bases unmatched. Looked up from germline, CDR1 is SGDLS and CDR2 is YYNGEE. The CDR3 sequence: CASSVGVSGRVGTDTQYF. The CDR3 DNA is TGTGCCAGCAGCGTAGGAGTTAGCGGGAGAGTCGGCACAGATACGCAGTATTTT.

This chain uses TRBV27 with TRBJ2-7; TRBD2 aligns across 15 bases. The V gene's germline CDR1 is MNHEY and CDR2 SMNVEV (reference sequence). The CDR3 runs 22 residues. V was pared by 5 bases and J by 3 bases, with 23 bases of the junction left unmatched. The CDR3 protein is CASSLRSADGTSGRTKLYEQYF. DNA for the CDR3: TGTGCCAGCAGTCTAAGATCAGCAGACGGGACTAGCGGGAGGACGAAACTCTACGAGCAGTACTTC.

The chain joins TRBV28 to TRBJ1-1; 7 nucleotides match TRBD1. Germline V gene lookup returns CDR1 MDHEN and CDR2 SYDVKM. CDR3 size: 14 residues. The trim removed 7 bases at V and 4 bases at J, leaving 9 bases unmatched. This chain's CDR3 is CASTVTGLRTEAFF. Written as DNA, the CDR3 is TGTGCCAGCACCGTGACAGGGCTTCGCACTGAAGCTTTCTTT.

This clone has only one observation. The CDR3: CASSPFGAGDQETQYF. For the CDR3, the DNA is TGTGCCAGCAGCCCCTTTGGGGCAGGGGATCAAGAGACCCAGTACTTC. The genes are TRBV5-6 and TRBJ2-5; a possible D gene is TRBD1 (6 bases). V dropped 4 bases and J dropped 2 bases, with 18 bases sitting between them. Germline lookup yields CDR1 SGHDT and CDR2 YYEEEE. The CDR3 is 16 amino acids.

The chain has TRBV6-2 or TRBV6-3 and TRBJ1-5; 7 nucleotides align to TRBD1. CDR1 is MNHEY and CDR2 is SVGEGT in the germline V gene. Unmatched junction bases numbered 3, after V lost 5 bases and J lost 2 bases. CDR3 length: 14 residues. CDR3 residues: CASSLTGGNQPQHF. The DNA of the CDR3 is TGTGCCAGCAGTCTTACAGGGGGCAATCAGCCCCAGCATTTT.

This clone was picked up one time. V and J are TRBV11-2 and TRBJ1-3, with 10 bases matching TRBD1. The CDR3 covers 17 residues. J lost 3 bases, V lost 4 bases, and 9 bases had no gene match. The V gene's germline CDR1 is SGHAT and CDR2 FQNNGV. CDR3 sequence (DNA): TGTGCCAGCAGCTCATCCGGGACAGGGGTGTTTGGAAACACCATATATTTT. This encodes CASSSSGTGVFGNTIYF.

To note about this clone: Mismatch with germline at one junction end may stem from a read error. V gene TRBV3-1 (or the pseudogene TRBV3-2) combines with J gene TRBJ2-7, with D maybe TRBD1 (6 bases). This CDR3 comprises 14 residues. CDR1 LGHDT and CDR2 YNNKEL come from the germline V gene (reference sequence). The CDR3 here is CASSPVGGPRYLHF. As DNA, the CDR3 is TGTGCCAGCAGCCCGGTTGGGGGCCCGAGATATTTGCACTTC.

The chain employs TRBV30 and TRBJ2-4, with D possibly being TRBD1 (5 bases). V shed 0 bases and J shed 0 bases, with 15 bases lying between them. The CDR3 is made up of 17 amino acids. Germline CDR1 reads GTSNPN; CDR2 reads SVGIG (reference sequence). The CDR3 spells CAWSVSETRGAKNIQYF. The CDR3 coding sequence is TGTGCCTGGAGTGTCTCTGAGACAAGGGGAGCCAAAAACATTCAGTACTTC.

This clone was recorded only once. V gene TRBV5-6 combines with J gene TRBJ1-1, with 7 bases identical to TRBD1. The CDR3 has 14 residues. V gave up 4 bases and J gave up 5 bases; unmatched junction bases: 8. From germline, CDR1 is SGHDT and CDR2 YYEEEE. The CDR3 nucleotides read TGTGCCAGCAGCGGAGACAGGGCTGGGACTGAAGCTTTCTTT. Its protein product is CASSGDRAGTEAFF.